Listed here are 5 T cell receptor beta chains from one sample, sequenced in a study of blood T cell repertoires in COVID-19. Profiling relied on immunoSEQ multiplex PCR, and the TCRdb table lists in-frame clones only, not all of them. The data hold roughly 150,000 clones, with under 85% observed a single time. Specimen: peripheral blood. These receptors all come from a man in his 70s who had recovered from COVID-19.

The genes are TRBV3-1 (or the pseudogene TRBV3-2) and TRBJ2-1, with D maybe TRBD2 (5 bases). V shed 1 base and J shed 7 bases, with 20 bases lying between them. Germline lookup yields CDR1 LGHDT and CDR2 YNNKEL (reference sequence). This CDR3 has 17 amino acids. CDR3 sequence (DNA): TGTGCCAGCAGCCAAGGGGAGTTCGGGTTTGGAGTTAATGAGCAGTTCTTC. It translates to CASSQGEFGFGVNEQFF.

The chain joins TRBV9 to TRBJ2-2; D gene uncertain. Per the germline V gene, CDR1 is SGDLS and CDR2 is YYNGEE. The CDR3 is 13 amino acids. Trimming pared 0 bases from V and 7 bases from J, leaving 7 bases between. CDR3 nucleotide sequence: TGTGCCAGCAGCGTAGGAGGTTTCGGGGAGCTGTTTTTT. Translated, it gives CASSVGGFGELFF.

The gene calls are TRBV2 and TRBJ2-5; 11 bases map to TRBD2. V lost 6 bases and J lost 8; bases outside the gene matches: 14. This CDR3 is built from 16 residues. Germline V gives CDR1 SNHLY, CDR2 FYNNEI. The CDR3 bases are TGTGCCAGCAGGGTTAGGACTAGCGGGCAAGTAGGTACCCAGTACTTC. This gives the protein CASRVRTSGQVGTQYF.

The chain combines TRBV4-3 with TRBJ1-4; no reliable D call. V shed 0 bases and J shed 2 bases, with 7 bases lying between them. The CDR3 is 15 residues long. Germline V gives CDR1 LGHNA, CDR2 YSLEER. This CDR3 is CASSQDRGTNEKLFF. CDR3 bases: TGCGCCAGCAGCCAAGACAGAGGGACTAATGAAAAACTGTTTTTT.

This clone has just a few counts. This sequence joins TRBV28 and TRBJ2-7, with a possible D match to TRBD1 (7 bases). Trimming removed 6 bases at V and 2 bases at J, with 11 bases between. The germline gives CDR1 MDHEN, CDR2 SYDVKM. The CDR3 is made up of 13 amino acids. The CDR3 DNA follows: TGTGCCAGCAGGCCAGGGGGGACCTACGAGCAGTACTTC. Amino acids: CASRPGGTYEQYF.